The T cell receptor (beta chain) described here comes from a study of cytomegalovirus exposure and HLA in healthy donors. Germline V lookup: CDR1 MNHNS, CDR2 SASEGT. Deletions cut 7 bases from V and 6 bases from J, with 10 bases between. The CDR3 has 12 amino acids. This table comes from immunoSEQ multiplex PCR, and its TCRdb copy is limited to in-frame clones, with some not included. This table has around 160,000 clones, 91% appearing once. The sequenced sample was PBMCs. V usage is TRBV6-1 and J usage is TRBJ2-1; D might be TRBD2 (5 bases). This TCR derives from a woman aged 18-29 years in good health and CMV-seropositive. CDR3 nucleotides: TGTGCCAGCATGCTAGAGGGCAATGAGCAGTTCTTC. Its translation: CASMLEGNEQFF.